This T cell receptor beta chain was found in a study of T cells in localized non-small cell lung cancer. Findings and limits, study-wide: Adjacent uninvolved lung had the highest clonality, suggesting focused antigen responses. Patients showing higher blood T cell density tended to see longer overall survival. Heterogeneity remains possible because sequencing was limited to only one tumor region. Median detection of top 100 tumor clones in adjacent lung was about 60 clones.

Per germline, CDR1 WNHNN and CDR2 SYGVQD (reference sequence). This CDR3 has 14 residues. The V gene lost 5 bases and the J gene lost 5 bases, with 14 bases spanning the gap. This clone was seen only a few times. Its antigen is not known. Clones were read by immunoSEQ multiplex PCR, and TCRdb kept only the in-frame ones, dropping some. The repertoire includes over 1,500 clones, 23% of them detected once, and approximately 20% sits in the top ten. This TCR came from a male donor at least 60 years old with stage II squamous cell lung carcinoma. This chain joins TRBV10-1 and TRBJ2-3; D is possibly TRBD2 (6 bases). The sample here was lung tumor tissue, taken before any cancer treatment. The CDR3 DNA follows: TGCGCCAGCAGTCCGGGACCCGGGGGAGATACGCAGTATTTT. This encodes CASSPGPGGDTQYF.